This passage covers 14 T cell receptor beta chains from one sample sequenced in a study of cytotoxic CD8 clonotypes in ibrutinib-treated CLL. The repertoire was sequenced with immunoSEQ multiplex PCR; TCRdb's copy has only in-frame clones and lacks some. The table lists some 150,000 clones, 70% to 80% of them singletons. The sample in question was PBMCs, obtained after 24 months of ibrutinib treatment. The origin of the receptors is a human donor with chronic lymphocytic leukemia.

V and J are TRBV20-1 and TRBJ1-2; the D is unclear. V lost 5 bases to trimming and J lost 3 bases, with 7 bases between them. Germline CDR1 and CDR2: DFQATT and SNEGSKA (reference sequence). This CDR3 region has 11 residues. CDR3 residues: CSAGLHYGYTF. In DNA, the CDR3 is TGCAGTGCTGGGCTTCACTATGGCTACACCTTC.

The CDR3 sequence is CGGRQLHSNQPQHF. CDR3 DNA: TGTGGGGGCCGACAGCTCCATAGCAATCAGCCCCAGCATTTT. This rearrangement joins TRBV14 to TRBJ1-5; D is possibly TRBD1 (5 bases). Germline V gives CDR1 SGHDN, CDR2 FVKESK. The CDR3 is made up of 14 amino acids.

The V call is TRBV10-3, the J call TRBJ2-5, with 8 bases that match TRBD1. This CDR3 spans 14 amino acids. J was trimmed by 3 bases and V by 6 bases; bases with no gene match: 6. CDR1 ENHRY and CDR2 SYGVKD come from the germline V gene. The CDR3 coding sequence is TGTGCCATCAGGGCTCAGGGGGCGGAAGAGACCCAGTACTTC. Its protein is CAIRAQGAEETQYF.

The chain is built from TRBV5-6 and TRBJ2-5, with D possibly being TRBD2 (6 bases). The CDR3 spans 18 residues. Germline CDR1 and CDR2: SGHDT and YYEEEE. Trimming removed 1 base from V and 4 bases from J, with 23 bases in between. CDR3 in DNA: TGTGCCAGCAGCTTGTTGCTGGGGGGTTCAGGGCGGGGAGAGACCCAGTACTTC. It encodes CASSLLLGGSGRGETQYF.

The chain joins TRBV28 to TRBJ1-5; no reliable D call. Trimming took off 5 bases at V and 7 bases at J, with 9 bases between the two ends. This CDR3 region has 12 residues. Per the germline V gene, CDR1 is MDHEN and CDR2 is SYDVKM. CDR3 region: CASSAFLQPQHF. CDR3 nucleotide sequence: TGTGCCAGCAGTGCTTTCCTCCAGCCCCAGCATTTT. The full variable domain, rest sourced from reference TRBV28 and TRBJ1-5, is DVKVTQSSRYLVKRTGEKVFLECVQDMDHENMFWYRQDPGLGLRLIYFSYDVKMKEKGDIPEGYSVSREKKERFSLILESASTNQTSMYLCASSAFLQPQHFGDGTRLSIL.

The chain links TRBV6-5 to TRBJ2-5; D gene ambiguous. CDR3 length equals 11 residues. CDR1 MNHEY and CDR2 SVGAGI come from the germline V gene. The germline V and J ends were trimmed by 6 bases and 5 bases, with 7 bases remaining between them. The CDR3 loop is CASRSEETQYF. The DNA of the CDR3 is TGTGCCAGCAGGTCCGAGGAGACCCAGTACTTC.

The rearrangement uses TRBV7-2 and TRBJ2-2; 7 nucleotides line up with TRBD1. Trimming removed 2 bases from V and 5 bases from J; junction bases left unmatched: 2. Per the germline V gene, CDR1 is SGHTA and CDR2 is FQGNSA. The CDR3 has 14 amino acids. The CDR3 loop reads CASSLQTGTGELFF. The CDR3, as DNA: TGTGCCAGCAGCTTACAGACAGGGACCGGGGAGCTGTTTTTT. Drawing the rest from reference TRBV7-2 and TRBJ2-2, the complete variable domain is GAGVSQSPSNKVTEKGKDVELRCDPISGHTALYWYRQSLGQGLEFLIYFQGNSAPDKSGLPSDRFSAERTGGSVSTLTIQRTQQEDSAVYLCASSLQTGTGELFFGEGSRLTVL.

The chain carries TRBV6-5 and TRBJ1-2, with D maybe TRBD1 (5 bases). The CDR3 loop spans 16 amino acids. In germline, CDR1 is MNHEY, CDR2 SVGAGI. V was trimmed by 0 bases and J by 4 bases, leaving 15 bases between them. The DNA for the CDR3 is TGTGCCAGCAGTTACTCGGAGACCAGGGAGCTCTATGGCTACACCTTC. This codes for CASSYSETRELYGYTF.

This clone was detected only a few times. CDR3 region: CASSGSGDYGYTF. CDR3 DNA sequence: TGTGCCTCCAGCGGGTCCGGAGACTATGGCTACACCTTC. This chain connects TRBV6-5 to TRBJ1-2; D remains ambiguous. V lost 11 bases, J lost 3 bases, and 16 bases lay in between. Per germline, CDR1 MNHEY and CDR2 SVGAGI. The CDR3 sequence is 13 residues long.

The rearrangement uses TRBV5-1 and TRBJ1-2; D not certain. Germline loops: CDR1 SGHRS, CDR2 YFSETQ. The CDR3 extends over 15 amino acids. V lost 4 bases, J lost 0 bases, and 13 bases lay in between. The CDR3 reads CASSKDANTNYGYTF. The DNA of the CDR3 is TGCGCCAGCAGCAAGGACGCAAACACTAACTATGGCTACACCTTC.

The gene calls are TRBV5-1 and TRBJ2-7; D might be TRBD1 (6 bases). The V and J ends lost 3 bases and 0 bases respectively, with 10 bases between them. The CDR3 consists of 14 residues. The germline V gene has CDR1 SGHRS and CDR2 YFSETQ. The CDR3 region is CASSWDTSSYEQYF. Written as DNA, the CDR3 is TGCGCCAGCAGCTGGGACACGAGCTCCTACGAGCAGTACTTC.

J is TRBJ2-5 and V is TRBV18; D ambiguous. Deletions cut 0 bases from V and 6 bases from J, with 11 bases between. The length of the CDR3 is 14 residues. Germline lookup yields CDR1 KGHSH and CDR2 LQKENI. CDR3 DNA sequence: TGTGCCAGCTCACCACCCCGGGCCCAGAAGACCCAGTACTTC. This sequence encodes CASSPPRAQKTQYF. The full variable domain, completed using reference TRBV18 and TRBJ2-5, is NAGVMQNPRHLVRRRGQEARLRCSPMKGHSHVYWYRQLPEEGLKFMVYLQKENIIDESGMPKERFSAEFPKEGPSILRIQQVVRGDSAAYFCASSPPRAQKTQYFGPGTRLLVL.

This chain connects TRBV2 to TRBJ2-4; D is perhaps TRBD2 (6 bases). V was cut by 8 bases and J by 0 bases, with 11 bases left in between. The CDR3 has 14 residues. Germline CDR1 SNHLY, CDR2 FYNNEI. The CDR3 here is CASSRGAAKNIQYF. CDR3 in DNA: TGTGCCAGCTCCCGCGGGGCAGCCAAAAACATTCAGTACTTC.

Concerning this clone itself: Other nucleotide sequences in the sample specify the same CDR3. V gene TRBV18 combines with J gene TRBJ1-5; possibly TRBD1 for D (5 bases). Trimming stripped 3 bases from V and 7 bases from J, with 13 bases between. Germline values: CDR1 KGHSH, CDR2 LQKENI. This CDR3 region has 14 residues. The CDR3 DNA reads as TGTGCCAGCTCACCGGGCAGGGTTGGGCAGCCCCAGCATTTT. It codes for CASSPGRVGQPQHF.